The sequence of this TCR beta chain was determined in a study of immune evolution from preneoplasia to lung adenocarcinoma (dated by TCRdb to about 2021). Regarding the complete study: HLA loss of heterozygosity was found in approximately 7% of AIS, about 14% of MIA and 30% to 40% of ADC lesions, and in no AAH lesions. Sample size was based on specimen availability rather than a prior power calculation. The study profiled immune contexture across lung adenocarcinoma precursors and invasive adenocarcinoma using immune gene expression, TCR sequencing and multiplex immunofluorescence. A total of approximately 48 patients with pulmonary nodules who underwent surgical resection were included in the overall cohort. The TCR sequencing data were obtained from about 47 patients. POLYSOLVER was used to infer class I HLA alleles from exome data, and LOHHLA was used to detect allele-specific HLA loss. The immune data were integrated with whole exome sequencing and methylation data from the same cohort of nodules. Resected precursor lesions (AAH, AIS, MIA) and invasive adenocarcinomas were compared against paired morphologically normal lung tissue. The study reported that roughly 110 samples were used for TCR sequencing.

The germline V and J ends show losses of 3 bases and 3 bases respectively, and no gene match explains 10 bases of the junction. CDR1 is given as GTSNPN and CDR2 as SVGIG, both from the germline V gene (reference sequence). Spanning cysteine to phenylalanine, the CDR3 consists of 15 amino acids. The read is trimmed to its CDR3 DNA, 45 bases read in frame from base 1. Results and caveats for the whole study, not just this receptor: The findings reflected association rather than direct causation, and larger cohorts with long-term follow-up and longitudinal biopsies were considered necessary. The highest top T cell clone frequencies were observed in normal lung, and a progressive decrease in top T cell clone frequencies appeared to occur from AAH through AIS, MIA and invasive adenocarcinoma. T cell clonality was highest in KRAS-mutant nodules compared with EGFR-mutant or double wild-type lesions. Because every patient came from Japan and China, how well the results apply to Western populations was uncertain. Normal lung showed the highest clonality, whereas later-stage lesions appeared to have higher T cell density and diversity but lower clonality.

The immunoSEQ hsTCRbeta Kit was used to sequence TCR beta CDR3 regions from DNA. The paper's processing steps were these. TCR sequencing data were analysed with the ImmunoSEQ Analyzer. T cell clonality was calculated on productive rearrangements as 1 minus Pielou's evenness. To measure T cell diversity, the inverse Simpson index was applied to productive templates. T cell density was defined as TCR beta template counts normalized to usable DNA, with usable DNA estimated by amplifying and sequencing housekeeping genes. Two-sided Kruskal-Wallis tests were used to compare TCR metrics between histologic stages. The clones in this table, taken by TCRdb from immuneACCESS, are in-frame only. Not every clone is retained; where verified, under half of the shortfall comes from an unresolved V gene, and the cause of the rest is unknown. For V, J and clone size, that table is used; D and trimming come from the DNA. A total of 20,000 to 25,000 clones appear in this sample, approximately 75% of them only once. Roughly 5.9% of the sample comes from the top ten.

In the case of this clone: Its specific antigen is unknown. There are no base qualities to consult, and no much larger clone falls within one base.

Between about 2013 and 2017, the patients underwent resection in either Japan or China. Two lung cancer pathologists independently confirmed the histologic diagnosis of each case on H&E slides. To enrich premalignant or tumor cells for nucleic acid extraction, macro-dissection was performed after pathologic assessment. DNA was isolated from FFPE tissue using the AllPrep DNA/RNA FFPE Kit. This sequence originates from a person in their sixties with lung adenocarcinoma. The rearrangement joined TRBV30 to TRBJ2-7, with 8 bases in between that match TRBD1. Input material: FFPE invasive lung adenocarcinoma tissue. Per the publication, the cell subset or site label means: frankly invasive lung adenocarcinoma (ADC). The CDR3 here reads CAWSLSTGGGYEQYF. In nucleotides, the sequence is TGTGCCTGGAGCCTCTCTACAGGGGGTGGCTACGAGCAGTACTTC.